This record covers a single T cell receptor (beta chain). Its antigen is undetermined. The data were produced by immunoSEQ multiplex PCR, yet TCRdb's version contains in-frame clones alone and is incomplete. The table has 120,000 to 150,000 clones, around 88% seen once; the top ten hold roughly 16%. Trimming took 6 bases from V and 10 from J, leaving 16 bases between them. This CDR3 has 13 residues. The V gene's germline CDR1 is LNHDA and CDR2 SQIVND (reference sequence). The data belong to a study of T cell responses to AZD1222 COVID-19 vaccine. Study-wide context: Second-dose intervals of approximately 4 or approximately 12 weeks were pooled.

General study findings and limits: Mostly white British, mostly female donors; authors suggested clonal diversity may be underestimated.

This sequence was found in an adult in good health. The sequencing used peripheral blood, collected on day 0 of AZD1222 vaccination. The chain has TRBV19 and TRBJ2-1; D remains ambiguous. CDR3 amino acids: CASSQDRVREQFF. In nucleotides, the CDR3 is TGTGCCAGTAGCCAGGACCGGGTCAGGGAGCAGTTCTTC.